This is a list of T cell receptor beta chains from one sample in a study of cytomegalovirus exposure and HLA in healthy donors. This table comes from immunoSEQ multiplex PCR, and its TCRdb copy is limited to in-frame clones, with some not included. The data hold 250,000 to 300,000 clones, with 80% to 90% observed a single time. The sample consisted of PBMCs. Source of these receptors: a woman between 18 and 29 years old in good health and CMV-seronegative. Each CDR3 is given with its conserved first and last residue. D genes are given only for firm matches. Expanded clones are given a class, and other clones once, few, many or no size at all.

v_call: TRBV30; clone_size: NA; d_call: NA; j_call: TRBJ2-5; cdr3_nt: TGTGCCTGGAGAGAGCCGGGGGGCTGGGAGACCCAGTACTTC; cdr3_aa: CAWREPGGWETQYF
v_call: TRBV5-1; clone_size: NA; d_call: TRBD1; j_call: TRBJ2-3; cdr3_nt: TGCGCCAGCAGCTGGAGGGACAGGGGAACAGATACGCAGTATTTT; cdr3_aa: CASSWRDRGTDTQYF
v_call: TRBV30; clone_size: NA; d_call: NA; j_call: TRBJ2-3; cdr3_nt: TGTGCCTGGAGTGTGTTAGCAGATACGCAGTATTTT; cdr3_aa: CAWSVLADTQYF
v_call: TRBV4-1; clone_size: NA; d_call: NA; j_call: TRBJ1-1; cdr3_nt: TGCGCCAGCAGCCAACCTCCTCGTTGGGCAGGGAACACTGAAGCTTTCTTT; cdr3_aa: CASSQPPRWAGNTEAFF
v_call: TRBV9; clone_size: NA; d_call: TRBD2; j_call: TRBJ2-3; cdr3_nt: TGTGCCAGCAGCCCCCGGACTAGGGACACAGATACGCAGTATTTT; cdr3_aa: CASSPRTRDTDTQYF
v_call: TRBV9; clone_size: NA; d_call: NA; j_call: TRBJ1-6; cdr3_nt: TGTGCCAGCAGCGTAGCAGGGGATGGTTCACCCCTCCACTTT; cdr3_aa: CASSVAGDGSPLHF
v_call: TRBV7-6; clone_size: few; d_call: NA; j_call: TRBJ1-1; cdr3_nt: TGTGCCAGCGCTATGTCGGACACTGAAGCTTTCTTT; cdr3_aa: CASAMSDTEAFF
v_call: TRBV7-9; clone_size: few; d_call: NA; j_call: TRBJ2-7; cdr3_nt: TGTGCCAGCAGCGTAGACTACCGGGAGCAGTACTTC; cdr3_aa: CASSVDYREQYF
v_call: TRBV27; clone_size: NA; d_call: NA; j_call: TRBJ1-1; cdr3_nt: TGTGCCAGCAGTCCCATATTAGTTATGAACACTGAAGCTTTCTTT; cdr3_aa: CASSPILVMNTEAFF
v_call: TRBV7-9; clone_size: NA; d_call: NA; j_call: TRBJ2-3; cdr3_nt: TGTGCCAGCAGCTTGGGAGGCACAGATACGCAGTATTTT; cdr3_aa: CASSLGGTDTQYF
v_call: TRBV6-1; clone_size: NA; d_call: TRBD1; j_call: TRBJ1-2; cdr3_nt: TGTGCCAGCAGTGACTTTGGACAGGGGACTTTTGGCTACACCTTC; cdr3_aa: CASSDFGQGTFGYTF
v_call: TRBV7-2; clone_size: NA; d_call: TRBD2; j_call: TRBJ2-3; cdr3_nt: TGTGCCAGCAGCTTAAACCTAGGGAGGGGAGATACGCAGTATTTT; cdr3_aa: CASSLNLGRGDTQYF
v_call: TRBV6-1; clone_size: NA; d_call: NA; j_call: TRBJ1-1; cdr3_nt: TGTGCCACCACGATGGGGGGGGCGATCACTGAAGCTTTCTTT; cdr3_aa: CATTMGGAITEAFF
v_call: TRBV4-1; clone_size: NA; d_call: NA; j_call: TRBJ1-6; cdr3_nt: TGCGCCAGCAGCCAAGAAAGGAGGGGTATGTCACCCCTCCACTTT; cdr3_aa: CASSQERRGMSPLHF
v_call: TRBV29-1; clone_size: NA; d_call: TRBD1; j_call: TRBJ2-5; cdr3_nt: TGCAGCGTTCCGGGACAGGGGACGTCTCTTGAGACCCAGTACTTC; cdr3_aa: CSVPGQGTSLETQYF
v_call: TRBV5-1; clone_size: NA; d_call: TRBD2; j_call: TRBJ2-5; cdr3_nt: TGCGCCAGCAGCTGGGGGACTAGCGGGAGCCAAGAGACCCAGTACTTC; cdr3_aa: CASSWGTSGSQETQYF
v_call: TRBV7-9; clone_size: NA; d_call: NA; j_call: TRBJ1-1; cdr3_nt: TGTGCCAGCAGCTTAGGTTTTGGACTCCACACTGAAGCTTTCTTT; cdr3_aa: CASSLGFGLHTEAFF
v_call: TRBV29-1; clone_size: NA; d_call: TRBD1; j_call: TRBJ1-1; cdr3_nt: TGCAGCGTTGACCGACAGGGTACCACTGAAGCTTTCTTT; cdr3_aa: CSVDRQGTTEAFF